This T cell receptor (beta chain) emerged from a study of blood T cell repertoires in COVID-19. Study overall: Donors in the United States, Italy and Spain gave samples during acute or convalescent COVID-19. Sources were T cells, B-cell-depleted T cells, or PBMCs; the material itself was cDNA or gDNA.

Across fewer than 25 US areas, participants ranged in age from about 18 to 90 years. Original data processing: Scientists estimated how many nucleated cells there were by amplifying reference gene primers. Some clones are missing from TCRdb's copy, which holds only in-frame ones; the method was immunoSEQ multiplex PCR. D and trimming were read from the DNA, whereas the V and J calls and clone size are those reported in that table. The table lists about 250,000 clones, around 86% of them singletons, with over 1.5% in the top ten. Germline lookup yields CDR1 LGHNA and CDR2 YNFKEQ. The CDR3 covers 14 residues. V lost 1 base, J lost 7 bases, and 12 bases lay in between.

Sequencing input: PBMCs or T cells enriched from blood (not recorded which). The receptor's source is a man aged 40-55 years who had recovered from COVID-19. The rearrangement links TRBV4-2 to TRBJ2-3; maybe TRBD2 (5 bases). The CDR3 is CASSQVTATNTQYF. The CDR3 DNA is TGTGCCAGCAGCCAAGTCACGGCGACTAATACGCAGTATTTT.